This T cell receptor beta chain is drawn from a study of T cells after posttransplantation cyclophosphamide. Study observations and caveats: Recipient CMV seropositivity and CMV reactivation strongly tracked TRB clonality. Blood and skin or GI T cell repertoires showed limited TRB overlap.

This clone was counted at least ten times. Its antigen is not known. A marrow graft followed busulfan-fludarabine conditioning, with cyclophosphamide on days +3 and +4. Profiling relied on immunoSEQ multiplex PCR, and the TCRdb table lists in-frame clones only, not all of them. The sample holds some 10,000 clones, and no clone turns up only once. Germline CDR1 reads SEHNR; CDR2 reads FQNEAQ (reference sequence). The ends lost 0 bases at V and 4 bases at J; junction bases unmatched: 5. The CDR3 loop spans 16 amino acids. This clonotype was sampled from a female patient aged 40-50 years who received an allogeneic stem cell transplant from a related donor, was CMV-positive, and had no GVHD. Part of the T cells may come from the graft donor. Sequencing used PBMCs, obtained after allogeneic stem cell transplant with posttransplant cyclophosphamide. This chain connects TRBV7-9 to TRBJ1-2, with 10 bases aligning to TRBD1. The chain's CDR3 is CASSLAGQGESYGYTF. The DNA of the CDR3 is TGTGCCAGCAGCTTAGCTGGACAGGGGGAGAGCTATGGCTACACCTTC. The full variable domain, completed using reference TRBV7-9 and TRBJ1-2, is DTGVSQNPRHKITKRGQNVTFRCDPISEHNRLYWYRQTLGQGPEFLTYFQNEAQLEKSRLLSDRFSAERPKGSFSTLEIQRTEQGDSAMYLCASSLAGQGESYGYTFGSGTRLTVV.